Following are 17 T cell receptor beta chains from one sample sequenced in a study of blood T cell repertoires in COVID-19. Profiled with immunoSEQ multiplex PCR; TCRdb holds only in-frame clones, not every one. The data show approximately 39,000 clones, just under 95% seen once. Sequenced: peripheral blood. The receptors come from a human donor with active COVID-19. The donor label of this sample is uncertain.

The V and J genes are TRBV18 and TRBJ2-3, with 7 bases matching TRBD1. V lost 0 bases to trimming and J lost 1 base; unmatched junction nucleotides: 4. Per germline, CDR1 KGHSH and CDR2 LQKENI. The CDR3 has 16 amino acids. This CDR3 reads CASSPPGTVRTDTQYF. The DNA for the CDR3 is TGTGCCAGCTCACCACCGGGGACAGTACGCACAGATACGCAGTATTTT. Variable domain in full (rest from reference TRBV18 and TRBJ2-3): NAGVMQNPRHLVRRRGQEARLRCSPMKGHSHVYWYRQLPEEGLKFMVYLQKENIIDESGMPKERFSAEFPKEGPSILRIQQVVRGDSAAYFCASSPPGTVRTDTQYFGPGTRLTVL.

The V call is TRBV5-8, the J call TRBJ2-7; D possibly corresponds to TRBD2 (6 bases). Germline loops: CDR1 SGHTS, CDR2 YDEGEE. Trimming removed 7 bases at V and 3 bases at J, with 14 bases between. This CDR3 contains 13 residues. The CDR3 coding sequence is TGTGCCAGCGAGGGAGGAGGGATCTACGAGCAGTACTTC. Amino acid sequence: CASEGGGIYEQYF.

This chain connects TRBV28 to TRBJ1-2; 12 nucleotides agree with TRBD1. V shed 0 bases, J shed 6 bases, and the junction held 2 bases outside the gene matches. CDR1 is MDHEN, CDR2 SYDVKM, per germline. The CDR3 consists of 15 residues. The CDR3 nucleotides read TGTGCCAGCAGTTTATGGGGACAGGGGGCGAATGGCTACACCTTC. It codes for CASSLWGQGANGYTF.

The V gene is TRBV4-1, the J gene TRBJ2-7; TRBD2 aligns across 10 bases. Germline trimming cut 4 bases from V and 5 bases from J; bases unmatched to any gene: 11. CDR1 MGHRA and CDR2 YSYEKL come from the germline V gene. CDR3 length equals 16 residues. CDR3 nucleotide sequence: TGCGCCAGCAGCCCTACTCCGGGACTAGCGTTAGACGAGCAGTACTTC. Amino acids: CASSPTPGLALDEQYF.

Only one count was recorded for this clone. This chain connects TRBV3-1 (or the pseudogene TRBV3-2) to TRBJ2-2; D is unresolved. Between the trimmed V and J ends, which lost 1 base and 4 bases, there was a span of 7 bases. This CDR3 is 14 amino acids long. Germline CDR1 LGHDT, CDR2 YNNKEL (reference sequence). Written as DNA, the CDR3 is TGTGCCAGCAGCCAAGGGGCGAGCACCGGGGAGCTGTTTTTT. This sequence encodes CASSQGASTGELFF.

V usage is TRBV4-1 and J usage is TRBJ2-1; weak D call: TRBD2 (6 bases). This CDR3 contains 16 residues. V lost 1 base and J 0 bases, leaving 10 bases between the germline ends. The germline V gene encodes CDR1 MGHRA and CDR2 YSYEKL. Written as DNA, the CDR3 is TGCGCCAGCAGCCAAGTAGCGGAGAGCTCCTACAATGAGCAGTTCTTC. The encoded protein is CASSQVAESSYNEQFF.

The gene calls are TRBV10-2 and TRBJ1-3, with 7 bases aligning to TRBD1. Germline lookup yields CDR1 WSHSY and CDR2 SAAADI. V was pared by 8 bases and J by 0 bases, with 13 bases of the junction left unmatched. This CDR3 has 17 amino acids. The CDR3 DNA reads TGCGCCAGCCTCCCTAGAACAGGGGCCTTCTCTGGAAACACCATATATTTT. It codes for CASLPRTGAFSGNTIYF.

V gene TRBV28 combines with J gene TRBJ2-2; a possible D gene is TRBD2 (5 bases). Germline loops: CDR1 MDHEN, CDR2 SYDVKM. V lost 1 base and J lost 0, with 9 bases in between. This CDR3 spans 16 amino acids. In nucleotides, the CDR3 is TGTGCCAGCAGTTTATTGGGTAGCGCGAACACCGGGGAGCTGTTTTTT. Protein: CASSLLGSANTGELFF.

V usage is TRBV5-1 and J usage is TRBJ2-2; 14 bases align to TRBD2. Looked up from germline, CDR1 is SGHRS and CDR2 is YFSETQ. V trimming: 4 bases; J trimming: 7 bases; junction bases outside the gene matches: 6. The CDR3 length is 16 residues. CDR3 region: CASSGGLAGANGELFF. The CDR3, as DNA: TGCGCCAGCAGCGGGGGACTAGCGGGAGCGAACGGGGAGCTGTTTTTT. The full variable domain, its missing parts supplied by reference TRBV5-1 and TRBJ2-2, is KAGVTQTPRYLIKTRGQQVTLSCSPISGHRSVSWYQQTPGQGLQFLFEYFSETQRNKGNFPGRFSGRQFSNSRSEMNVSTLELGDSALYLCASSGGLAGANGELFFGEGSRLTVL.

V is TRBV19 and J is TRBJ1-6; D not resolved. This CDR3 has 17 amino acids. V lost 3 bases and J 3 bases, leaving 15 bases between the germline ends. The germline V gene encodes CDR1 LNHDA and CDR2 SQIVND (reference sequence). In DNA, the CDR3 is TGTGCCAGTAGTATTAATATGGGCAGGCACTATAATTCACCCCTCCACTTT. Protein product: CASSINMGRHYNSPLHF.

J is TRBJ2-1 and V is TRBV4-1; 14 positions match TRBD2. Losses at the gene ends were 3 bases for V and 7 bases for J; bases not matched to a gene: 5. The CDR3 is 16 residues long. Germline-derived CDR1 and CDR2 are MGHRA and YSYEKL. CDR3 DNA: TGCGCCAGCAGCCAGGCCGGGACTAGCGGGAGAAATGAGCAGTTCTTC. It yields the protein CASSQAGTSGRNEQFF.

V and J are TRBV5-6 and TRBJ2-1, with D perhaps matching TRBD2 (7 bases). The germline gives CDR1 SGHDT, CDR2 YYEEEE. V dropped 5 bases and J dropped 7 bases, with 25 bases sitting between them. The CDR3 is 17 amino acids. The CDR3 reads CASRDRKDSEGGNEQFF. The CDR3 DNA follows: TGTGCCAGCAGAGACCGTAAGGACTCTGAGGGGGGGAATGAGCAGTTCTTC.

This clone was observed once. The chain links TRBV11-3 to TRBJ2-1; 9 bases map to TRBD2. Germline V gene sequence: CDR1 SGHNT, CDR2 YENEEA. V trimming: 5 bases; J trimming: 0 bases; junction bases outside the gene matches: 8. The CDR3 is 17 residues long. The CDR3, as DNA: TGTGCCAGCAGCCCCTTCAGCGGGGGGATCTCCTACAATGAGCAGTTCTTC. This sequence encodes CASSPFSGGISYNEQFF.

This chain uses TRBV5-1 with TRBJ2-7; 11 nucleotides agree with TRBD1. This CDR3 has 14 residues. CDR1 and CDR2 from the germline V gene are SGHRS and YFSETQ. J lost 3 bases, V lost 4 bases, and 3 bases had no gene match. CDR3 residues: CASSRTGGNYEQYF. For the CDR3, the DNA is TGCGCCAGCAGCAGGACAGGGGGCAACTACGAGCAGTACTTC.

The V and J genes are TRBV11-3 and TRBJ2-1; 10 bases fit TRBD2. V dropped 1 base and J dropped 9; count of bases not matched to a gene: 9. The CDR3 covers 16 residues. CDR1 and CDR2 from the germline V gene are SGHNT and YENEEA. In DNA form, the CDR3 reads TGTGCCAGCAGCTTAGTAGTTAGCGGGGGGTTTGGTGAGCAGTTCTTC. Encoded protein: CASSLVVSGGFGEQFF.

The chain carries TRBV9 and TRBJ2-5; 10 bases line up with TRBD1. The CDR3 extends over 16 amino acids. Germline V gives CDR1 SGDLS, CDR2 YYNGEE. V was clipped by 0 bases and J by 1 base; unmatched bases: 3. The CDR3 protein is CASSVAGTGVQETQYF. CDR3 DNA sequence: TGTGCCAGCAGCGTAGCCGGGACAGGGGTCCAAGAGACCCAGTACTTC. The whole variable domain, filled in from reference TRBV9 and TRBJ2-5, reads DSGVTQTPKHLITATGQRVTLRCSPRSGDLSVYWYQQSLDQGLQFLIQYYNGEERAKGNILERFSAQQFPDLHSELNLSSLELGDSALYFCASSVAGTGVQETQYFGPGTRLLVL.

V and J are TRBV6-5 and TRBJ1-2; 7 bases are shared with TRBD1. This CDR3 region has 16 residues. Germline V CDR1 and CDR2: MNHEY, SVGAGI. Unmatched junction bases numbered 10, after V lost 0 bases and J lost 6 bases. This CDR3 is CASSYSILEGGHGYTF. The CDR3 coding sequence is TGTGCCAGCAGTTACTCGATTCTGGAAGGGGGCCATGGCTACACCTTC.